This T cell receptor beta chain was identified in a study of shared clonotypes between healthy human individuals. Repertoires were generated with immunoSEQ multiplex PCR, while TCRdb's copy carries only in-frame clones and drops some. Among nearly 2 million clones listed, 85% to 95% were seen once. Naive-designated CD8 cells lacked CD45RO, were positively enriched for CCR7, and omitted terminally differentiated effector memory CD45RA+ cells. A remark on this clone: The antigen is undetermined.

J gave up 2 bases and V 4 bases, and 7 bases lay outside the gene matches. The germline gives CDR1 ENHRY, CDR2 SYGVKD. This CDR3 has 16 residues. Findings and limits, study-wide: Naive subsets tended to show greater estimated richness than memory subsets. At large depth, rarefaction still showed sorted-subset sequencing to be incomplete. A few donors had 5% to 6.5% of their naive CD4 clonotypes in common.

Specimen: naive CD8+ T cells sorted from blood. This TCR was recovered from a man between 18 and 35 years old in good health. The chain couples TRBV10-3 to TRBJ1-2; 10 bases fit TRBD1. The CDR3 DNA reads as TGTGCCATCAGTGGACCTCCGGGACAGGGGAACTATGGCTACACCTTC. Protein: CAISGPPGQGNYGYTF.